A selection of T cell receptor beta chains follows, all from one sample in a study of vaccination effects on CD4 cells after COVID-19. These receptors have no identified antigens. Sequenced by immunoSEQ multiplex PCR; TCRdb stores in-frame clones only, minus some. The data show 40,000 or so clones, around 66% seen once. The material sequenced was CD4+ T cells from PBMCs cultured with a peptide pool, taken before COVID-19 vaccination. The source of these receptors is a human donor who had a prior SARS-CoV-2 infection. Each CDR3 is given with its conserved first and last residue. The order of the fields is clone size, J gene, D gene, V gene, CDR3 DNA, CDR3 protein. A D gene is named only where the DNA matches it firmly. Clone size is stated in some rows and not others, as once, few, many or a class when expanded.

size: NA
J: TRBJ2-1
D: NA
V: TRBV27
DNA: TGTGCCAGCAGTCTGCGGGGCCTAAGTAACGATGAGCAGTTCTTC
CDR3: CASSLRGLSNDEQFF

size: NA
J: TRBJ2-7
D: TRBD2
V: TRBV5-1
DNA: TGCGCCAGCAGCCGCCGGACTAGCGGGAGGGCCGGGAGCGAGCAGTACTTC
CDR3: CASSRRTSGRAGSEQYF

size: NA
J: TRBJ1-1
D: NA
V: TRBV21-1
DNA: TGTGCCAGCAGCAACTGGGGATCGAATTGGGACGGTGACACTGAAGCTTTCTTT
CDR3: CASSNWGSNWDGDTEAFF

size: NA
J: TRBJ1-5
D: NA
V: TRBV21-1
DNA: TGTGCCAGCAGCGGCCGATTTGGACCTTTCCCTTCCTACAATCAGCCCCAGCATTTT
CDR3: CASSGRFGPFPSYNQPQHF

size: few
J: TRBJ1-6
D: TRBD1
V: TRBV27
DNA: TGTGCCAGCAGTTTATCCGGGACAGTCTATAATTCACCCCTCCACTTT
CDR3: CASSLSGTVYNSPLHF

size: NA
J: TRBJ2-7
D: TRBD1
V: TRBV6-5
DNA: TGTGCCAGCAGTCTGACAGGGGAGAACGAGCAGTACTTC
CDR3: CASSLTGENEQYF

size: few
J: TRBJ2-1
D: TRBD2
V: TRBV10-3
DNA: TGTGCCATCAGTGGGACTAGCGGGAGGTCCAATGAGCAGTTCTTC
CDR3: CAISGTSGRSNEQFF

size: NA
J: TRBJ2-1
D: TRBD1
V: TRBV24-1
DNA: TGTGCCACCAGCCCCCGGACAGGAGATGAGCAGTTCTTC
CDR3: CATSPRTGDEQFF

size: NA
J: TRBJ1-1
D: NA
V: TRBV3-1/TRBV3-2
DNA: TGTGCCAGCAGCCAAGAATCCAGGGAAACTGAAGCTTTCTTT
CDR3: CASSQESRETEAFF

size: NA
J: TRBJ2-1
D: TRBD2
V: TRBV7-3
DNA: TGTGCCAGCAGCCCCTTTGGACTAGCGCTAGGTGAGCAGTTCTTC
CDR3: CASSPFGLALGEQFF

size: NA
J: TRBJ2-7
D: TRBD1
V: TRBV2
DNA: TGTGCCAGCATCCAACGGACAGGGGGCTACGAGCAGTACTTC
CDR3: CASIQRTGGYEQYF

size: NA
J: TRBJ2-1
D: NA
V: TRBV9
DNA: TGTGCCAGCAGCGTATCCCCCGGGGATGAGCAGTTCTTC
CDR3: CASSVSPGDEQFF

size: NA
J: TRBJ2-1
D: TRBD2
V: TRBV27
DNA: TGTGCCAGCACCAAGGGACTAGCGGGAGTGTTTGAGCAGTTCTTC
CDR3: CASTKGLAGVFEQFF

size: NA
J: TRBJ1-3
D: NA
V: TRBV3-1/TRBV3-2
DNA: TGTGCCAGCAGCCCGGGACTAGCCTTTGCCACCTCTGGAAACACCATATATTTT
CDR3: CASSPGLAFATSGNTIYF

size: NA
J: TRBJ1-6
D: NA
V: TRBV19
DNA: TGTGCCAGTAGGGAGGGGAACTATAATTCACCCCTCCACTTT
CDR3: CASREGNYNSPLHF

size: NA
J: TRBJ2-5
D: TRBD1
V: TRBV9
DNA: TGTGCCAGCAGCGCCCGACAGGGGGGCGTGGAGACCCAGTACTTC
CDR3: CASSARQGGVETQYF

size: NA
J: TRBJ2-1
D: NA
V: TRBV24-1
DNA: TGTGCCACCTCCCACCCGAGCAGCGTCAATGAGCAGTTCTTC
CDR3: CATSHPSSVNEQFF

size: few
J: TRBJ2-5
D: NA
V: TRBV2
DNA: TGTGCCAGCAGTGACTATGTACGGAGCCAAGAGACCCAGTACTTC
CDR3: CASSDYVRSQETQYF

size: NA
J: TRBJ2-5
D: NA
V: TRBV29-1
DNA: TGCAGCTCCGAGAGGGGCCGCCAAGAGACCCAGTACTTC
CDR3: CSSERGRQETQYF

size: NA
J: TRBJ2-3
D: TRBD2
V: TRBV9
DNA: TGTGCCAGCAGCGTGGCGGGGGGGTGGCATACGCAGTATTTT
CDR3: CASSVAGGWHTQYF

size: NA
J: TRBJ1-2
D: NA
V: TRBV3-1/TRBV3-2
DNA: TGTGCCAGCAGCCAAGATAGGGGCTATGGCTACACCTTC
CDR3: CASSQDRGYGYTF

size: NA
J: TRBJ2-1
D: TRBD2
V: TRBV4-3
DNA: TGCGCCAGCAGCCCCAATCCTAGCGGATATTACAATGAGCAGTTCTTC
CDR3: CASSPNPSGYYNEQFF

size: NA
J: TRBJ1-2
D: TRBD1
V: TRBV2
DNA: TGTGCCAGCACTCTGACAGGGGGCATCTATGGCTACACCTTC
CDR3: CASTLTGGIYGYTF

size: few
J: TRBJ1-1
D: TRBD1
V: TRBV19
DNA: TGTGCCAGTAGTATCACAGGGGCAGCAAGTGCTTTCTTT
CDR3: CASSITGAASAFF

size: NA
J: TRBJ1-2
D: NA
V: TRBV6-1
DNA: TGTGCCAGCAGTGAAGATGGCAGGGCTCACTATGGCTACACCTTC
CDR3: CASSEDGRAHYGYTF

size: NA
J: TRBJ2-1
D: NA
V: TRBV7-3
DNA: TGTGCCAGCAGCTCCCAGCGGGTCCCCTACAATGAGCAGTTCTTC
CDR3: CASSSQRVPYNEQFF

size: NA
J: TRBJ2-1
D: TRBD2
V: TRBV7-9
DNA: TGTGCCAGCAGCTTAGCTCTAGCGGGGGGAAATGAGCAGTTCTTC
CDR3: CASSLALAGGNEQFF

size: NA
J: TRBJ2-2
D: TRBD1
V: TRBV18
DNA: TGTGCCAGCTCACTGGACAGGGCGAACACCGGGGAGCTGTTTTTT
CDR3: CASSLDRANTGELFF

size: NA
J: TRBJ2-7
D: TRBD2
V: TRBV4-2
DNA: TGTGCCAGCAGCCAAGACGGGAGGTTCGACGAGCAGTACTTC
CDR3: CASSQDGRFDEQYF

size: NA
J: TRBJ2-5
D: NA
V: TRBV14
DNA: TGTGCCAGCAGCCTCGTGCAAGAGACCCAGTACTTC
CDR3: CASSLVQETQYF

size: NA
J: TRBJ2-5
D: TRBD1
V: TRBV7-9
DNA: TGTGCCAGCAGCTTAAGGACAGGGTCCCAAGAGACCCAGTACTTC
CDR3: CASSLRTGSQETQYF

size: NA
J: TRBJ1-2
D: NA
V: TRBV18
DNA: TGTGCCAGCTCACCATCTAGGGTTAACTATGGCTACACCTTC
CDR3: CASSPSRVNYGYTF

size: NA
J: TRBJ1-2
D: NA
V: TRBV9
DNA: TGTGCCAGCAGCGCCACCCTGGGACATGGAGGGATACCCGGCTATGGCTACACCTTC
CDR3: CASSATLGHGGIPGYGYTF

size: NA
J: TRBJ2-3
D: NA
V: TRBV7-3
DNA: TGTGCCAGCAGCTCGAGCAGGGAAGGACCAGATACGCAGTATTTT
CDR3: CASSSSREGPDTQYF

size: NA
J: TRBJ1-6
D: NA
V: TRBV4-2
DNA: TGTGCCAGCAGCCAAGTTAATTCACCCCTCCACTTT
CDR3: CASSQVNSPLHF

size: NA
J: TRBJ2-5
D: NA
V: TRBV3-1/TRBV3-2
DNA: TGTGCCAGCAGCACCACGGGACAGCGGGGGACCCAGTACTTC
CDR3: CASSTTGQRGTQYF

size: NA
J: TRBJ1-6
D: TRBD1
V: TRBV5-1
DNA: TGCGCCAGCAGCCCGGACAGGAGTAATTCACCCCTCCACTTT
CDR3: CASSPDRSNSPLHF

size: NA
J: TRBJ2-3
D: NA
V: TRBV7-2
DNA: TGTGCCAGCAGCCGTGATGGACCCAGCCCGGATACGCAGTATTTT
CDR3: CASSRDGPSPDTQYF

size: NA
J: TRBJ1-6
D: NA
V: TRBV18
DNA: TGTGCCAGCTCACCAAACGAGGACTATAATTCACCCCTCCACTTT
CDR3: CASSPNEDYNSPLHF

size: NA
J: TRBJ2-3
D: NA
V: TRBV5-4
DNA: TGTGCCAGCAATCGCGGTAGCACTACAGATACGCAGTATTTT
CDR3: CASNRGSTTDTQYF

size: few
J: TRBJ2-3
D: NA
V: TRBV28
DNA: TGTGCCAGCAGTTTTTCTAGTTTTGAGGCGGGGCCCTCCGATACGCAGTATTTT
CDR3: CASSFSSFEAGPSDTQYF

size: NA
J: TRBJ2-2
D: TRBD2
V: TRBV7-2
DNA: TGTGCCAGCAGCCCTGGGGGCGGGAGGTACCCCGGGGAGCTGTTTTTT
CDR3: CASSPGGGRYPGELFF

size: NA
J: TRBJ2-1
D: NA
V: TRBV21-1
DNA: TGTGCCAGCAGCAAAGGCGAGAAATCACCGTACAATGAGCAGTTCTTC
CDR3: CASSKGEKSPYNEQFF

size: NA
J: TRBJ2-3
D: NA
V: TRBV4-2
DNA: TGTGCCAGCAGCCTCACCCTGGGGGAGCTGAGCACAGATACGCAGTATTTT
CDR3: CASSLTLGELSTDTQYF

size: NA
J: TRBJ2-1
D: TRBD2
V: TRBV27
DNA: TGTGCCAGCAGTCTAAAAGCGGGGGTGACCTACAATGAGCAGTTCTTC
CDR3: CASSLKAGVTYNEQFF

size: few
J: TRBJ2-3
D: NA
V: TRBV6-1
DNA: TGTGCCAGCAGTGAAGCGAGGGGGACTCCCGCAGATACGCAGTATTTT
CDR3: CASSEARGTPADTQYF